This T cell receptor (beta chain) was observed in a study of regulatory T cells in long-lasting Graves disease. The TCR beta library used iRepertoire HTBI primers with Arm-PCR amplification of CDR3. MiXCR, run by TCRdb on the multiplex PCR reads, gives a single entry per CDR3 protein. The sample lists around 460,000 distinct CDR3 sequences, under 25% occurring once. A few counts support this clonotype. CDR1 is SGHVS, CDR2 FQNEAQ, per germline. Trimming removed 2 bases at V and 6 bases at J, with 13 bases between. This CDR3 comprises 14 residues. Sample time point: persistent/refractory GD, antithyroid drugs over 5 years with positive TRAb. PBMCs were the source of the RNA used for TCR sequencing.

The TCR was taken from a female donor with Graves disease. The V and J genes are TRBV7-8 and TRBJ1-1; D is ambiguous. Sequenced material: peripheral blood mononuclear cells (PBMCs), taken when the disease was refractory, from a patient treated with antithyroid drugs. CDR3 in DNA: TGTGCCAGCAGCTTAAGTCAGGCGGATCCTGAAGCTTTCTTT. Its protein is CASSLSQADPEAFF.